The source of this TCR beta chain is a study of OX40 agonist ivuxolimab in advanced cancers. Study-level results: Relative to CD4+, CD8+ T cells held more expanded clones on average.

Exclusion of a patient followed from autoimmune disease history or systemic immunosuppression. Samples were taken at baseline and on day 1 of cycles 4 and 7. Method: immunoSEQ multiplex PCR; TCRdb's copy keeps in-frame clones and lacks some. The repertoire has around 50,000 clones, about three quarters of them found once; the top ten carry 7.9%. The CDR3 is made up of 15 amino acids. CDR1 is MNHEY and CDR2 is SVGAGI in the germline V gene. Turning to this clone: Its target is unknown. One end of the junction varies from germline; a read error may be responsible.

The rearrangement uses TRBV6-5 and TRBJ1-2, with a possible D match to TRBD1 (6 bases). The receptor was isolated from an adult with an advanced solid tumor such as melanoma, head and neck, liver or kidney cancer. Here the sequenced sample was CD4+ or CD8+ T cells sorted from blood, taken in a trial of the OX40 agonist ivuxolimab. The DNA for the CDR3 is TGTGCCAGCAGTTACTCCGCGGGGGCTAATTATGGCTACACCTTC. Translated, it gives CASSYSAGANYGYTF.